A selection of T cell receptor beta chains follows, all from one sample in a study of Ad26.COV2.S vaccination and SARS-CoV-2 variants. This table comes from immunoSEQ multiplex PCR, and its TCRdb copy is limited to in-frame clones, with some not included. The data contain fewer than 500,000 clones, roughly nine tenths of them singletons. The sequences come from peripheral blood, collected in a trial of Ad26.COV2.S vaccine versus placebo. The origin of the receptors is a person between 18 and 65 years old who received the Ad26.COV2.S COVID-19 vaccine or a placebo. Both conserved end residues are part of each CDR3. A D gene is named only where the DNA matches it firmly. Clone size is given for some rows only: seen once, a few or many times, or a class if the clone is expanded.

once | TRBJ2-3 | TRBV18 | . | CASSPGLDTQYF | TGTGCCAGCTCACCCGGACTAGATACGCAGTATTTT
. | TRBJ2-5 | TRBV7-2 | . | CASSFIGGQETQYF | TGTGCCAGCAGCTTTATCGGGGGCCAAGAGACCCAGTACTTC
. | TRBJ1-4 | TRBV11-2 | . | CASSLAPVGWGNEKLFF | TGTGCCAGCAGCTTAGCCCCTGTGGGCTGGGGAAATGAAAAACTGTTTTTT
. | TRBJ2-2 | TRBV12-3/TRBV12-4 | . | CASSHQEVGELFF | TGTGCCAGCAGTCATCAGGAGGTCGGGGAGCTGTTTTTT
. | TRBJ1-2 | TRBV6-5 | . | CASSPRSRVGYGYTF | TGTGCCAGCAGTCCTCGGTCAAGGGTTGGCTATGGCTACACCTTC
few | TRBJ2-5 | TRBV3-1/TRBV3-2 | . | CASSQVWGSQETQYF | TGTGCCAGCAGCCAAGTCTGGGGCAGCCAAGAGACCCAGTACTTC
. | TRBJ2-2 | TRBV19 | TRBD1 | CASSISAGGTGELFF | TGTGCCAGTAGTATATCGGCAGGGGGCACCGGGGAGCTGTTTTTT
. | TRBJ2-5 | TRBV5-5 | . | CASSLARAGSQTQYF | TGTGCCAGCAGCTTGGCCCGGGCAGGGTCACAGACCCAGTACTTC
. | TRBJ2-4 | TRBV4-3 | TRBD2 | CASSRGTSLRLGVMNIQYF | TGCGCCAGCAGCCGAGGGACTAGCTTGAGACTAGGCGTGATGAACATTCAGTACTTC
. | TRBJ1-1 | TRBV29-1 | . | CSVVSVAFGTEAFF | TGCAGCGTTGTCTCGGTCGCCTTCGGCACTGAAGCTTTCTTT
. | TRBJ1-2 | TRBV5-8 | TRBD1 | CASSRDRRYYGYTF | TGTGCCAGCAGTAGGGACAGGCGCTATTATGGCTACACCTTC
. | TRBJ1-4 | TRBV5-1 | . | CASSLTGIEKLFF | TGCGCCAGCAGCCTTACAGGGATTGAAAAACTGTTTTTT
. | TRBJ2-1 | TRBV10-3 | TRBD2 | CAISEWGLARDEQFF | TGTGCCATCAGTGAGTGGGGACTAGCGAGGGATGAGCAGTTCTTC
. | TRBJ1-2 | TRBV28 | TRBD1 | CASSSQGARYGYTF | TGTGCCAGCAGTTCTCAGGGGGCGAGGTATGGCTACACCTTC
once | TRBJ1-1 | TRBV19 | . | CASSWDTMNTEAFF | TGTGCCAGTTCATGGGACACTATGAACACTGAAGCTTTCTTT
few | TRBJ1-4 | TRBV9 | TRBD1 | CASSANLRGPHPKKLFF | TGTGCCAGCAGCGCAAACTTAAGGGGGCCTCACCCCAAAAAACTGTTTTTT
. | TRBJ2-5 | TRBV18 | . | CASSPASRPRETQYF | TGTGCCAGCTCACCAGCTTCACGGCCCCGAGAGACCCAGTACTTC
. | TRBJ2-3 | TRBV27 | TRBD2 | CASSLFSGRRPLTDTQYF | TGTGCCAGCAGTTTATTTAGCGGGAGGCGACCTCTCACAGATACGCAGTATTTT
. | TRBJ2-3 | TRBV28 | TRBD1 | CASSLLISEGQGLIEAPDTQYF | TGTGCCAGCAGTTTACTAATTTCGGAAGGACAGGGTTTAATAGAGGCCCCAGATACGCAGTATTTT
. | TRBJ1-3 | TRBV10-3 | TRBD1 | CASTRGNGNTIYF | TGTGCCAGCACCAGGGGGAATGGAAACACCATATATTTT
. | TRBJ2-2 | TRBV24-1 | . | CATSEGGPGELFF | TGTGCCACCAGTGAGGGAGGTCCCGGGGAGCTGTTTTTT
. | TRBJ2-1 | TRBV5-1 | . | CASSLLVSGDEQFF | TGCGCCAGCAGCTTACTAGTTAGTGGCGATGAGCAGTTCTTC
. | TRBJ2-5 | TRBV2 | . | CASHYQETQYF | TGTGCCAGCCACTATCAAGAGACCCAGTACTTC
. | TRBJ2-4 | TRBV2 | . | CASSDWQGGNIQYF | TGTGCCAGCAGTGATTGGCAGGGCGGAAACATTCAGTACTTC
few | TRBJ2-1 | TRBV5-5 | . | CASSLGRLTYNEQFF | TGTGCCAGCAGCTTGGGTAGACTGACCTACAATGAGCAGTTCTTC
. | TRBJ2-1 | TRBV30 | . | CACCGSSYNEQFF | TGTGCCTGTTGTGGGAGCTCCTACAATGAGCAGTTCTTC
. | TRBJ1-5 | TRBV2 | TRBD1 | CASSAGTGLFGEPQHF | TGTGCCAGCAGTGCGGGGACAGGGTTATTCGGGGAGCCCCAGCATTTT
. | TRBJ1-5 | TRBV10-3 | . | CAISRDNYQPQHF | TGTGCCATCAGCCGGGACAACTATCAGCCCCAGCATTTT